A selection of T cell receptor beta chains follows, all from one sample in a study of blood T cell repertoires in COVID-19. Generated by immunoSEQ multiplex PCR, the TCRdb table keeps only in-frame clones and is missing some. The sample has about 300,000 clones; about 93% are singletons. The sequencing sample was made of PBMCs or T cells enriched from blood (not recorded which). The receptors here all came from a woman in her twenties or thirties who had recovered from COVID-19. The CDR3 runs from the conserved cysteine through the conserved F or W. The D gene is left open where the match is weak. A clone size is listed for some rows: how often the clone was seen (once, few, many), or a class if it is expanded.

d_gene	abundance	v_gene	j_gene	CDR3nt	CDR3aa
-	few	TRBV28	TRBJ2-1	TGTGCCAGCACATTTGCGGCGGCGGGGAAGAATGAGCAGTTCTTC	CASTFAAAGKNEQFF
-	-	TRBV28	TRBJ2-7	TGTGCCAGCAGTTCGAATGTAGCTCCCGGGAAGCAGTACTTC	CASSSNVAPGKQYF
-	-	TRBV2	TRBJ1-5	TGTGCCAGCAAGGGAGGTGGGCTGAGCAATCAGCCCCAGCATTTT	CASKGGGLSNQPQHF
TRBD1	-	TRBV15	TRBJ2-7	TGTGCCACCAGCAGAGAATTCGGACAGGGAACCTACGAGCAGTACTTC	CATSREFGQGTYEQYF
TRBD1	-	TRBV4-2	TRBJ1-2	TGTGCCAGCAGCCCGTCACAGGGGGCCCAGGATGGCTACACCTTC	CASSPSQGAQDGYTF
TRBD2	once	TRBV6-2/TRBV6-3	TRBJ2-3	TGTGCCAGCAGCAGAGGACTAGCGGGAGGGCGTGCAGATACGCAGTATTTT	CASSRGLAGGRADTQYF
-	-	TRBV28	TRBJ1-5	TGTGCCAGCAGTTATATCCGTAGCAATCAGCCCCAGCATTTT	CASSYIRSNQPQHF
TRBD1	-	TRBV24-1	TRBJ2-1	TGTGCCACCAGTGATCGACAGGGGAGCCTATACAATGAGCAGTTCTTC	CATSDRQGSLYNEQFF
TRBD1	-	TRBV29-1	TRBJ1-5	TGCAGCGTTCGACAGGGGGATCAGCCCCAGCATTTT	CSVRQGDQPQHF
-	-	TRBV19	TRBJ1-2	TGTGCCAGTAGTCTAGGAGGGATCTATGGCTACACCTTC	CASSLGGIYGYTF
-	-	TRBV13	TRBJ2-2	TGTGCCAGCAGCTTAGGGTTGGGAGTCGGCACCGGGGAGCTGTTTTTT	CASSLGLGVGTGELFF
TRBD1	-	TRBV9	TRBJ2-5	TGTGCCAGCAGCGTTGGTCCAGGGGGCGGTGAGACCCAGTACTTC	CASSVGPGGGETQYF
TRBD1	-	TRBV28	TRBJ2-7	TGTGCCAGCAGTCCCAGCTCGGGACAGGGGATCTACGAGCAGTACTTC	CASSPSSGQGIYEQYF
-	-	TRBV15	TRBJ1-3	TGTGCCACCAGCAGAGATTGGGGATCTATAGGGGAAAGTGGAAACACCATATATTTT	CATSRDWGSIGESGNTIYF
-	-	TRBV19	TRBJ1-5	TGTGCCAGCGGGGTCGGTCAGCCCCAGCATTTT	CASGVGQPQHF
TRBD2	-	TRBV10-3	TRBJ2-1	TGTGCCATCAGCGACCTCGGGACTAGCGGGAGATATGAGCAGTTCTTC	CAISDLGTSGRYEQFF
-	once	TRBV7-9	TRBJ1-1	TGTGCCAGCAGCTCTACCGACAGCATGAACACTGAAGCTTTCTTT	CASSSTDSMNTEAFF
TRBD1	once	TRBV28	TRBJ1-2	TGTGCCAGCAGTTTATTGACAGGGGCGCTTGGCTACACCTTC	CASSLLTGALGYTF
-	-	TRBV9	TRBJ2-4	TGTGCCAGCAGCGTGAGTTCGGTAGCCAAAAACATTCAGTACTTC	CASSVSSVAKNIQYF
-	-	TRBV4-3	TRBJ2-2	TGCGCCAGCAGCCACGGACTCCAGGGGGGATCGGCCGGGGAGCTGTTTTTT	CASSHGLQGGSAGELFF
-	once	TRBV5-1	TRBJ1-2	TGCGCCAGCAGCTTGGCGGACAGTAGTAGCACCTTC	CASSLADSSSTF
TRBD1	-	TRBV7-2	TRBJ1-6	TGTGCCAGCAGATTAGACAGGGGGCGCTTCTCACCCCTCCACTTT	CASRLDRGRFSPLHF
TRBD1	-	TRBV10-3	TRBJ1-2	TGTGCCTCCCGGGACAGCCCCTATGGCTACACCTTC	CASRDSPYGYTF
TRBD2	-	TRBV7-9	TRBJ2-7	TGTGCCAGCAGCTTACCCGGGACTAGTTACGAGCAGTACTTC	CASSLPGTSYEQYF
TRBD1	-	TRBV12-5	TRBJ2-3	TGTGCTAGTGGTTTGGGACAGGGAATCACAGATACGCAGTATTTT	CASGLGQGITDTQYF
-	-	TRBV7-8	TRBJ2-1	TGTGCCAGCAGCCGTGAGCGGATAGCCTACAATGAGCAGTTCTTC	CASSRERIAYNEQFF
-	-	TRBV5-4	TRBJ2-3	TGTGCCAGCAGCTTGTCAAGGAGAGAGGCTAGCACAGATACGCAGTATTTT	CASSLSRREASTDTQYF
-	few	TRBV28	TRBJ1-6	TGTGCCAGCACCTTGCAGTATTCACCCCTCCACTTT	CASTLQYSPLHF
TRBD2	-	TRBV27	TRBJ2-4	TGTGCCAGCAGTTTACGGGGGACTAGCGGGGGGTTATTAAAAAACATTCAGTACTTC	CASSLRGTSGGLLKNIQYF
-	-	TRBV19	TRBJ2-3	TGTGCCAGTAAAGTGACATCTACTAGCTTTGCAGATACGCAGTATTTT	CASKVTSTSFADTQYF
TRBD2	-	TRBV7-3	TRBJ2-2	TGTGCCAGCAGCTTAGGTTCCGGGAGGGCCTCCGGGGAGCTGTTTTTT	CASSLGSGRASGELFF
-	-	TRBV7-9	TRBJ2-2	TGTGCCAGCAGCTTGGAGAGAGCCGGGGAGCTGTTTTTT	CASSLERAGELFF
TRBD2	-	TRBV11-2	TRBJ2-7	TGTGCCAGCAGCTTAGGCCCCAGCGGGAGCCCCTACGAGCAGTACTTC	CASSLGPSGSPYEQYF
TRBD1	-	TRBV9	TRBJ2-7	TGTGCCAGCAGCGTAGGAGACAGGGACGAGCAGTACTTC	CASSVGDRDEQYF
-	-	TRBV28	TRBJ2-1	TGTGCCAGCAGAGGACAAGAGCCATACAATGAGCAGTTCTTC	CASRGQEPYNEQFF
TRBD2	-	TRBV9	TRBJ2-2	TGTGCCAGCAGCGTCTTGTCGGGAGGGCCTGATGCGACCGGGGAGCTGTTTTTT	CASSVLSGGPDATGELFF
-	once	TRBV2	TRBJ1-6	TGTGCCAGCAAAGGGGGTATGACAGATTCACCCCTCCACTTT	CASKGGMTDSPLHF
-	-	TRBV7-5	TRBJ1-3	TGTGCCAGAAGCTTAGAGGTCAGGGTATCTGGAAACACCATATATTTT	CARSLEVRVSGNTIYF
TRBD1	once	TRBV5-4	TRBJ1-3	TGTGCCAGCAGTCGTGGGACAGCCGGAAACACCATATATTTT	CASSRGTAGNTIYF
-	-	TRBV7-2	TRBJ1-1	TGTGCCAGCAGCCAATTTCCCAGGGGACCGAACACTGAAGCTTTCTTT	CASSQFPRGPNTEAFF
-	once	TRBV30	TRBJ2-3	TGTGCCTGGAGTGGTGGGAGGATATCCGGGACGCAGTATTTT	CAWSGGRISGTQYF
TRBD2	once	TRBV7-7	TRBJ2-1	TGTGCTAGCAGCTTACCGAGGACTAGCGGGTCCTACAATGAGCAGTTCTTC	CASSLPRTSGSYNEQFF
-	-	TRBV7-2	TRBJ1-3	TGTGCCAGCAGCTCGTCCCAGGAACGATCAAACACCATATATTTT	CASSSSQERSNTIYF
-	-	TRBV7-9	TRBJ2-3	TGTGCCAGCAGCTTAGAGGCTAGAATGGGGGCTACGCAGTATTTT	CASSLEARMGATQYF
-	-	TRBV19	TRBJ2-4	TGTGCCGGCCAACGGGTTTGGGGCATAGCCAAAAACATTCAGTACTTC	CAGQRVWGIAKNIQYF
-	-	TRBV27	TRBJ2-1	TGTGCCAGCAGTTTATCGAGGGGGTATGAGCAGTTCTTC	CASSLSRGYEQFF
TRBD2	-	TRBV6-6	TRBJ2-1	TGTGCCAGCAGTCCTCGGACTAGCGGAGACAATGAGCAGTTCTTC	CASSPRTSGDNEQFF
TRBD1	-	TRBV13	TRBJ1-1	TGTGCCAGCAGCCCCCGGACAGGGGGGGTCACTGAAGCTTTCTTT	CASSPRTGGVTEAFF
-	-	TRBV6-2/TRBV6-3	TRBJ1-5	TGTGCCAGCAGTTCCATCGGACAGCTAGGGGTACATAGCAATCAGCCCCAGCATTTT	CASSSIGQLGVHSNQPQHF